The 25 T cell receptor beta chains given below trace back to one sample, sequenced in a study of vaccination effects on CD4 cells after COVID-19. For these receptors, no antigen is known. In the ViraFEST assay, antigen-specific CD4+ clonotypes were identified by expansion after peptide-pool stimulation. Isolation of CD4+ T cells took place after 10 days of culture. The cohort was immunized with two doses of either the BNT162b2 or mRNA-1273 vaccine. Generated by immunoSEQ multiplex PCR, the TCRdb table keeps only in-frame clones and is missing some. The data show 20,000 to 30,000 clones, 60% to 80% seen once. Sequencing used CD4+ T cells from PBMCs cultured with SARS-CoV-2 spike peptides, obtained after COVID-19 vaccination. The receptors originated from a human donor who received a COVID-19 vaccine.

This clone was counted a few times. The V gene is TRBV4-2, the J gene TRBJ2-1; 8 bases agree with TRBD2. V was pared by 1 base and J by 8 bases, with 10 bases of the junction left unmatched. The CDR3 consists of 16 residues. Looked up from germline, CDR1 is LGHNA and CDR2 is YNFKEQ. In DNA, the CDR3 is TGTGCCAGCAGCCAAGGCGGCGCTAGCGGGTATCATGAGCAGTTCTTC. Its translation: CASSQGGASGYHEQFF.

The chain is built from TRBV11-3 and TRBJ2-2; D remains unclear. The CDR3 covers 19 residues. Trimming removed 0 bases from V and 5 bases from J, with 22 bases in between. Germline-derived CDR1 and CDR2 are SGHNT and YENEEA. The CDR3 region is CASSLERGGSQWVTGELFF. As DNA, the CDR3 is TGTGCCAGCAGCTTAGAGCGAGGCGGAAGTCAGTGGGTGACCGGGGAGCTGTTTTTT.

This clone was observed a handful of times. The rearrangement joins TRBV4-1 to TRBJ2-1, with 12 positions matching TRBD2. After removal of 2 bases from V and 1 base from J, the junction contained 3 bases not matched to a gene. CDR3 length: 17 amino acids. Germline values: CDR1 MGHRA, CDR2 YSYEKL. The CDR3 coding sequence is TGCGCCAGCAGCCAACAGACTAGCGGGGGTTCCTACAATGAGCAGTTCTTC. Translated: CASSQQTSGGSYNEQFF.

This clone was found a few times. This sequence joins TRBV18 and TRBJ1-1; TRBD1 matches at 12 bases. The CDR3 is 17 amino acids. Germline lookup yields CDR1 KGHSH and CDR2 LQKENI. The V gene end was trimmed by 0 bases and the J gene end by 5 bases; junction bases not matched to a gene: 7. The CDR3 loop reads CASSPPGRDRGRTEAFF. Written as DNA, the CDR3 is TGTGCCAGCTCACCACCGGGCAGGGACAGGGGGCGGACTGAAGCTTTCTTT.

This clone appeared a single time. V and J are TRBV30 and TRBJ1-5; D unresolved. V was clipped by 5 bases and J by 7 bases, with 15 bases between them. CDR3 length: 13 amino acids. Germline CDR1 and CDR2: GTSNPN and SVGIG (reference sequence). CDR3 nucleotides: TGTGCCTGGGCGTCGAGGGCAACCCAGCCCCAGCATTTT. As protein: CAWASRATQPQHF.

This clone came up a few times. This CDR3 is CASSPIRPDSVNQPQHF. The CDR3 DNA sequence: TGTGCCAGCTCACCGATTCGACCAGACAGTGTTAATCAGCCCCAGCATTTT. The chain uses TRBV18 and TRBJ1-5, with D perhaps TRBD1 (5 bases). Germline CDR1 reads KGHSH; CDR2 reads LQKENI. Trimming pared 3 bases from V and 4 bases from J, leaving 19 bases between. The CDR3 is 17 amino acids.

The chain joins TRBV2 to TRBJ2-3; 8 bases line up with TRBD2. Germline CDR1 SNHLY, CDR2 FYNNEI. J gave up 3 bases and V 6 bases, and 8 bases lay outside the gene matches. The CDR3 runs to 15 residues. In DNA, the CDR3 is TGTGCCAGCAGCGTAAGCGGGAGAATAACAGATACGCAGTATTTT. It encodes CASSVSGRITDTQYF.

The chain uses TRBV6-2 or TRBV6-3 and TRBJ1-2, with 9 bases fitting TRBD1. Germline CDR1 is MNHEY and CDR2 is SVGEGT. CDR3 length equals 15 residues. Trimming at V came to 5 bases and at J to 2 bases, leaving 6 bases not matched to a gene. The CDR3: CASSGPGQGNYGYTF. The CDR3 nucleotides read TGTGCCAGCAGTGGACCGGGACAGGGCAACTATGGCTACACCTTC.

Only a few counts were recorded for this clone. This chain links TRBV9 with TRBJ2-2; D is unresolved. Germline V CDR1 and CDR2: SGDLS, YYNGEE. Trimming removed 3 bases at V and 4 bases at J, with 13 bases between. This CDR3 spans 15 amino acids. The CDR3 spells CASSERGSSTGELFF. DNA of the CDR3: TGTGCCAGCAGCGAGCGAGGTTCTTCCACCGGGGAGCTGTTTTTT.

The CDR3 here is CASNPGQDYNEQFF. CDR3 DNA sequence: TGTGCCAGCAATCCGGGACAGGACTACAATGAGCAGTTCTTC. This chain links TRBV6-6 with TRBJ2-1, with 8 bases fitting TRBD1. Germline trimming cut 7 bases from V and 3 bases from J; bases unmatched to any gene: 5. The CDR3 loop spans 14 amino acids. Germline-derived CDR1 and CDR2 are MNHNY and SVGAGI (reference sequence).

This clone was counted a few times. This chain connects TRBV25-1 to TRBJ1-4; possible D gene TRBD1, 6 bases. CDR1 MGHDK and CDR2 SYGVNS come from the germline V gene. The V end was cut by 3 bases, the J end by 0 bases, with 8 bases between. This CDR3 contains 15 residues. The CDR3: CASSDRGPTNEKLFF. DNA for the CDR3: TGTGCCAGCAGTGACAGGGGCCCAACTAATGAAAAACTGTTTTTT.

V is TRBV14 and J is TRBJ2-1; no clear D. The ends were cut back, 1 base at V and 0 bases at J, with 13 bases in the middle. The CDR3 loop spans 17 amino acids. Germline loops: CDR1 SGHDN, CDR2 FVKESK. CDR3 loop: CASSQASLRSSYNEQFF. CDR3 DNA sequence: TGTGCCAGCAGCCAAGCTAGTCTCCGATCCTCCTACAATGAGCAGTTCTTC.

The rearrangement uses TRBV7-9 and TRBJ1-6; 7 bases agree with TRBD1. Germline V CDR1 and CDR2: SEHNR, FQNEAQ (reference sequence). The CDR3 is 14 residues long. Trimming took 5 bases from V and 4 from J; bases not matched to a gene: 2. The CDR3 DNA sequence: TGTGCCAGCAGCCAGACAGGGTATAATTCACCCCTCCACTTT. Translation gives CASSQTGYNSPLHF.

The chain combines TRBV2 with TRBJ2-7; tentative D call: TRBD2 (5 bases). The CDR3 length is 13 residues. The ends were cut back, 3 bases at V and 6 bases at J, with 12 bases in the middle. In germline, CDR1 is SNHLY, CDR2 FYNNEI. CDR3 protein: CASSDVGSPEQYF. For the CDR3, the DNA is TGTGCCAGCAGTGACGTTGGGAGTCCCGAGCAGTACTTC.

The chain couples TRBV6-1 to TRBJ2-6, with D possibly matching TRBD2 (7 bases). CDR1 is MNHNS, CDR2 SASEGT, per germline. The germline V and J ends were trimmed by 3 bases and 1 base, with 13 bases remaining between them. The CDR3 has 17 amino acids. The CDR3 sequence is CASSDRGGGSGANVLTF. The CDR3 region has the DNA TGTGCCAGCAGTGACCGGGGAGGGGGATCTGGGGCCAACGTCCTGACTTTC.

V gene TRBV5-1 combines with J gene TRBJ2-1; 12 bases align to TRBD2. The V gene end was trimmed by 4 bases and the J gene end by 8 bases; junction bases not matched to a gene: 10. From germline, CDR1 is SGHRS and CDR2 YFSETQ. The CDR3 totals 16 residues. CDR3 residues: CASSLRTSGIGDEQFF. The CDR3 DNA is TGCGCCAGCAGCCTAAGGACTAGCGGGATAGGGGATGAGCAGTTCTTC.

Here the CDR3 DNA reads TGTGCTAGTGGTCCCGGGCTAGCAATATCGGGAGAGACCCAGTACTTC. Translation gives CASGPGLAISGETQYF. The chain joins TRBV12-5 to TRBJ2-5, with D possibly TRBD2 on 5 matching bases. Per the germline V gene, CDR1 is LGHNT and CDR2 is FRNRAP. The CDR3 runs 16 residues. V lost 5 bases and J lost 4, with 20 bases in between.

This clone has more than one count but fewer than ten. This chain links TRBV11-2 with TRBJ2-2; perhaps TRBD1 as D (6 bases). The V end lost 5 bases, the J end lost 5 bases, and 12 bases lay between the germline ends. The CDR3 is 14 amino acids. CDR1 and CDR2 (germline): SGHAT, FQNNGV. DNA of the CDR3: TGTGCCAGCAGCCCTGGACAGTCAACCGGGGAGCTGTTTTTT. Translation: CASSPGQSTGELFF.

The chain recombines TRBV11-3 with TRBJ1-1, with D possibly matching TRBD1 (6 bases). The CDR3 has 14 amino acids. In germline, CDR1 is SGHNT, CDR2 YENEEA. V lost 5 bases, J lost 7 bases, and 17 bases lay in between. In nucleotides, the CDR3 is TGTGCCAGCAGCCGCGAGGGGGGAAGAGGTGAAGCTTTCTTT. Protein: CASSREGGRGEAFF.

The CDR3 DNA sequence: TGTGCCAGCAGCGTAGCTACTAGCCAAGATACGCAGTATTTT. Translation: CASSVATSQDTQYF. This rearrangement joins TRBV9 to TRBJ2-3; TRBD2 might be the D (6 bases). V was shortened by 0 bases and J by 5 bases, with 10 bases between the two germline ends. Germline CDR1 is SGDLS and CDR2 is YYNGEE. CDR3 length: 14 residues.

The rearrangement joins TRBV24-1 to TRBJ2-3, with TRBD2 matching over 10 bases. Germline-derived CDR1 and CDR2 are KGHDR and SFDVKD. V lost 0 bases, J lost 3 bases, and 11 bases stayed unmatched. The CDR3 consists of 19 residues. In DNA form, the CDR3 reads TGTGCCACCAGTGATTTGCAAGGGTCGGAGCGGGGGGGTACAGATACGCAGTATTTT. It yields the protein CATSDLQGSERGGTDTQYF.

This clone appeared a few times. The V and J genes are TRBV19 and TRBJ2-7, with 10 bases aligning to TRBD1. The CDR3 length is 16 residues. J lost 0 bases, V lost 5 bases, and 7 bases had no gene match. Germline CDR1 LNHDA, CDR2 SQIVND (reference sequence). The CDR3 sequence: CASSPRQGASSYEQYF. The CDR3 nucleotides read TGTGCCAGTAGTCCACGACAGGGGGCGAGCTCCTACGAGCAGTACTTC. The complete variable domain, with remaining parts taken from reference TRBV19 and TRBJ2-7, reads DGGITQSPKYLFRKEGQNVTLSCEQNLNHDAMYWYRQDPGQGLRLIYYSQIVNDFQKGDIAEGYSVSREKKESFPLTVTSAQKNPTAFYLCASSPRQGASSYEQYFGPGTRLTVT.

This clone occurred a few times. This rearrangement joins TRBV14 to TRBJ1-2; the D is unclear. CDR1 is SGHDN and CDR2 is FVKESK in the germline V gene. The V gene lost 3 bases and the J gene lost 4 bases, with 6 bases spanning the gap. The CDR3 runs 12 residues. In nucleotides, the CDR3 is TGTGCCAGCAGCCAGAGGACCTATGGCTACACCTTC. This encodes CASSQRTYGYTF.

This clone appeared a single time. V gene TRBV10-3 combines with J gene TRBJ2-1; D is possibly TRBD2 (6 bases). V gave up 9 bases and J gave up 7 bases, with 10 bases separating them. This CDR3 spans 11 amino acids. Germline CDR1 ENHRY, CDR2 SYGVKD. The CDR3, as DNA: TGTGCCATAGCGGGCGAGAATGAGCAGTTCTTC. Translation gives CAIAGENEQFF.

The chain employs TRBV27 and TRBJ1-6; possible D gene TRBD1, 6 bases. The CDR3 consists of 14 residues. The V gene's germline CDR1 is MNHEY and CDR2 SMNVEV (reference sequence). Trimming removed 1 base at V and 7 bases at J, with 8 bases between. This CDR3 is CASSLFQGNSPLHF. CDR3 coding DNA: TGTGCCAGCAGTTTATTTCAGGGGAATTCACCCCTCCACTTT.